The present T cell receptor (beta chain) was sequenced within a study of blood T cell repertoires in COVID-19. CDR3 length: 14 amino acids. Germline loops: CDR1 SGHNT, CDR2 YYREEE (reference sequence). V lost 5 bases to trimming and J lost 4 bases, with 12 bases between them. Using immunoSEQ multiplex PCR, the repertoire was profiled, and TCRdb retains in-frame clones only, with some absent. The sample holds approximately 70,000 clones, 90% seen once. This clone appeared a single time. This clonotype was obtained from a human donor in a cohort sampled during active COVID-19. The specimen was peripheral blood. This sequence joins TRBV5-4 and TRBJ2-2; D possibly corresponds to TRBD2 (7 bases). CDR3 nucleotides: TGTGCCAGCAGGTGGGGGGGGGCCACCGGGGAGCTGTTTTTT. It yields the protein CASRWGGATGELFF. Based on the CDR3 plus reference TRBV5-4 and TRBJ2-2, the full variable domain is ETGVTQSPTHLIKTRGQQVTLRCSSQSGHNTVSWYQQALGQGPQFIFQYYREEENGRGNFPPRFSGLQFPNYSSELNVNALELDDSALYLCASRWGGATGELFFGEGSRLTVL.